Detailed here is one T cell receptor beta chain. Its recognized antigen is unknown. No base quality values were provided; no much bigger clone lies one nucleotide off. TCRbeta CDR3 regions were amplified from genomic DNA using the immunoSEQ Assay, a bias-controlled multiplex PCR. Processing in the source paper ran as follows. Within the assay, amplification of reference gene primers was used to estimate how many nucleated cells each sample contained. Sequence reads were collapsed and filtered to measure the absolute abundance of every unique TCRbeta CDR3 rearrangement. For each sample, productive Simpson clonality was calculated as the square root of Simpson's diversity index across productive rearrangements. In its TCRdb copy, this immuneACCESS table keeps in-frame sequences only and misses some clones. Where compared with another copy, unresolved V genes explain less than half of these, and the others have no known cause. V and J calls and clone size are those listed in that table; D and trimming were worked out from the DNA. Recorded for this sample are fewer than 200,000 clones; roughly 86% of them occurred a single time. Around 2.3% of the sample rests with the top ten.

The CDR3 numbers 16 residues from cysteine through phenylalanine. The DNA shown is the 48-base CDR3, in frame from base 1. Compared with germline, V lacks 0 bases and J lacks 2 bases; bases without a gene match: 4. CDR1 SGHNT and CDR2 YYREEE were looked up in the germline V gene (reference sequence). Whole blood was collected in K2EDTA tubes by collaborating institutions according to the institutions' own protocols. For TCRbeta analysis, collaborators shipped samples as frozen whole blood, isolated PBMCs, or DNA extracted from either of those sample types. The sample is drawn from a study of blood T cell repertoires in COVID-19 (dated by TCRdb to about 2020). In terms of the full investigation: Samples from collaborators originated in the United States, Italy and Spain and spanned both the acute and convalescent phases of COVID-19. Where available, HLA class I and class II types were taken from metadata supplied by the sample provider and were not determined by assay-based typing. The prospective study material was composed of cDNA or gDNA derived from T cells, B-cell-depleted T cells, or PBMCs. Samples came from the ongoing ImmuneRACE study (first 160 participants) plus 1,254 subjects from 6 global collaborators. A de-identified subject ID, COVID-19 status, age in years and sex were almost always included in the sample metadata. A freely available public database, intended as a resource for researchers studying the immune response to SARS-CoV-2, is where the repertoires were released. The dataset comprised deeply sampled blood TCRbeta repertoires from subjects exposed to, actively infected with, or recovered from COVID-19. Broader findings and caveats from the paper: The amount of clinical and demographic metadata varied by source and participant and was provided uncurated.

This TCR was recovered from a middle-aged man with active or convalescent COVID-19. Rearrangement joined TRBV5-4 to TRBJ2-3, with 9 bases in between that match TRBD2. The sample taken for sequencing was peripheral blood. This receptor carries the CDR3 CASSLERGASTDTQYF. The sequenced DNA: TGTGCCAGCAGCTTGGAGCGGGGGGCCTCCACAGATACGCAGTATTTT.